These 22 T cell receptor beta chains were sequenced from one sample in a study of blood T cell repertoires in COVID-19. The assay was immunoSEQ multiplex PCR, and TCRdb's table has in-frame clones only and misses some. The sample lists approximately 180,000 clones; approximately 85% were seen once. Material: peripheral blood. Every receptor here comes from a human donor with active or convalescent COVID-19. The donor label of this sample is uncertain.

The rearrangement uses TRBV12-5 and TRBJ2-7; a weak D match, TRBD2 (6 bases). The CDR3 is 13 residues long. Per the germline V gene, CDR1 is LGHNT and CDR2 is FRNRAP. The ends were cut back, 8 bases at V and 0 bases at J, with 11 bases in the middle. CDR3 region: CASTRGTSYEQYF. The CDR3 nucleotides read TGTGCTAGTACGCGGGGAACCTCCTACGAGCAGTACTTC.

This rearrangement joins TRBV19 to TRBJ2-1; TRBD2 matches 10 bases. This CDR3 contains 16 residues. The V gene end was trimmed by 6 bases and the J gene end by 0 bases; junction bases not matched to a gene: 5. In germline, CDR1 is LNHDA, CDR2 SQIVND (reference sequence). The CDR3 region is CASSLSGGASYNEQFF. CDR3 nucleotides: TGTGCCAGTAGCCTAAGCGGGGGGGCCTCCTACAATGAGCAGTTCTTC. The variable domain in full, with the rest retrieved from reference TRBV19 and TRBJ2-1, is DGGITQSPKYLFRKEGQNVTLSCEQNLNHDAMYWYRQDPGQGLRLIYYSQIVNDFQKGDIAEGYSVSREKKESFPLTVTSAQKNPTAFYLCASSLSGGASYNEQFFGPGTRLTVL.

This clone occurred once. The CDR3 nucleotides are TGTGCCAGCAGCCCCAACCCACGGACGGGGAGCTCCTACGAGCAGTACTTC. This gives the protein CASSPNPRTGSSYEQYF. The chain couples TRBV7-2 to TRBJ2-7; tentatively, D is TRBD2 (5 bases). The CDR3 is 17 amino acids. Germline V gene lookup returns CDR1 SGHTA and CDR2 FQGNSA. V gave up 5 bases and J gave up 0 bases, with 20 bases separating them.

The sample holds many counts of this clone. The V gene is TRBV2, the J gene TRBJ2-7, with no clear D. Germline V lookup: CDR1 SNHLY, CDR2 FYNNEI. V was trimmed by 8 bases and J by 7 bases, leaving 15 bases between them. This CDR3 has 12 amino acids. CDR3 protein: CASSPDLREQYF. The CDR3 bases are TGTGCCAGCTCCCCCGACTTGCGGGAGCAGTACTTC.

The genes are TRBV7-2 and TRBJ2-1; 14 bases are a match to TRBD2. In germline, CDR1 is SGHTA, CDR2 FQGNSA. CDR3 length: 14 amino acids. Germline trimming cut 0 bases from V and 12 bases from J; bases unmatched to any gene: 1. The CDR3 reads CASSLAGTSGGQFF. In DNA, the CDR3 is TGTGCCAGCAGCTTAGCCGGGACTAGCGGGGGGCAGTTCTTC.

V is TRBV25-1 and J is TRBJ1-4; D gene uncertain. CDR3 length equals 17 residues. CDR1 MGHDK and CDR2 SYGVNS come from the germline V gene. V shed 0 bases and J shed 5 bases, with 16 bases lying between them. This chain's CDR3 is CASSEYWGRGGNEKLFF. CDR3 nucleotides: TGTGCCAGCAGTGAATATTGGGGTAGAGGAGGGAATGAAAAACTGTTTTTT.

This clone was detected only a few times. The V call is TRBV9, the J call TRBJ2-5, with a weak D call TRBD1 (6 bases). Germline loops: CDR1 SGDLS, CDR2 YYNGEE. Trimming pared 2 bases from V and 4 bases from J, leaving 9 bases between. The CDR3 sequence is 13 residues long. The CDR3 spells CASSVGASETQYF. The CDR3 region has the DNA TGTGCCAGCAGCGTGGGGGCCTCAGAGACCCAGTACTTC.

The chain couples TRBV7-6 to TRBJ2-7, with D perhaps TRBD2 (7 bases). The germline V gene encodes CDR1 SGHVS and CDR2 FNYEAQ. The CDR3 totals 15 residues. The V and J ends lost 1 base and 2 bases respectively, with 12 bases between them. The CDR3 coding sequence is TGTGCCAGCAGCTTAGTTGAGGGGGGGACCTACGAGCAGTACTTC. Its protein is CASSLVEGGTYEQYF.

The V gene is TRBV5-1, the J gene TRBJ2-5; 7 nucleotides match TRBD2. Germline assignment: CDR1 SGHRS and CDR2 YFSETQ. Unmatched junction bases numbered 3, after V lost 0 bases and J lost 7 bases. CDR3 length: 13 amino acids. The CDR3 nucleotides read TGCGCCAGCAGCTTGGCACTAGCGCGGACCCAGTACTTC. This translates into CASSLALARTQYF.

The chain carries TRBV23-1 and TRBJ2-5; 8 bases fit TRBD1. TRBV23-1 is treated as an ORF (open reading frame) with a function not yet certain. V gave up 6 bases and J gave up 4 bases; unmatched junction bases: 1. The CDR3 extends over 12 amino acids. The CDR3 coding sequence is TGCGCCAGCAGGGACAGGGCAGAGACCCAGTACTTC. It encodes CASRDRAETQYF.

CDR3 nucleotides: TGTGCCAGCAGTATGCTATACCAGGGCACTGAAGCTTTCTTT. As protein: CASSMLYQGTEAFF. This chain connects TRBV28 to TRBJ1-1; tentative D call: TRBD1 (5 bases). CDR3 size: 14 residues. Germline V gene lookup returns CDR1 MDHEN and CDR2 SYDVKM. Trimming stripped 5 bases from V and 4 bases from J, with 14 bases between.

The gene calls are TRBV5-1 and TRBJ2-3; TRBD2 might be the D (6 bases). Germline CDR1 reads SGHRS; CDR2 reads YFSETQ. The CDR3 has 14 amino acids. Trimming stripped 4 bases from V and 3 bases from J, with 12 bases between. CDR3 protein: CASSLGAGTDTQYF. In nucleotides, the CDR3 is TGCGCCAGCAGCCTGGGTGCGGGGACAGATACGCAGTATTTT. Complete variable domain (other parts from reference TRBV5-1 and TRBJ2-3): KAGVTQTPRYLIKTRGQQVTLSCSPISGHRSVSWYQQTPGQGLQFLFEYFSETQRNKGNFPGRFSGRQFSNSRSEMNVSTLELGDSALYLCASSLGAGTDTQYFGPGTRLTVL.

This clone has more than one count but fewer than ten. The genes are TRBV30 and TRBJ1-6; D gene uncertain. The CDR3 is 15 residues long. The germline V and J ends were trimmed by 6 bases and 0 bases, with 12 bases remaining between them. Per the germline V gene, CDR1 is GTSNPN and CDR2 is SVGIG (reference sequence). The CDR3 spells CACNSGSSYNSPLHF. CDR3 DNA: TGTGCCTGCAATTCTGGTAGCTCCTATAATTCACCCCTCCACTTT.

The chain recombines TRBV6-6 with TRBJ2-3; D is unclear. The CDR3 covers 16 residues. Germline V gene lookup returns CDR1 MNHNY and CDR2 SVGAGI (reference sequence). V was cut by 0 bases and J by 6 bases, with 16 bases left in between. CDR3 amino acids: CASSYSHYSNADTQYF. For the CDR3, the DNA is TGTGCCAGCAGTTACTCGCACTATTCGAACGCCGATACGCAGTATTTT.

J is TRBJ2-3 and V is TRBV9, with 8 positions matching TRBD2. The CDR3 has 14 residues. V dropped 3 bases and J dropped 4; count of bases not matched to a gene: 4. Looked up from germline, CDR1 is SGDLS and CDR2 is YYNGEE. The CDR3 sequence: CASSARGGPDTQYF. The DNA of the CDR3 is TGTGCCAGCAGCGCCCGGGGGGGCCCAGATACGCAGTATTTT.

The CDR3, as DNA: TGTGCCAGCAGCCATACCAGGGCCAGCTCCTACAATGAGCAGTTCTTC. This encodes CASSHTRASSYNEQFF. This chain joins TRBV3-1 (or the pseudogene TRBV3-2) and TRBJ2-1; a weak D match, TRBD1 (5 bases). The CDR3 covers 16 residues. Trimming pared 3 bases from V and 0 bases from J, leaving 12 bases between. The germline V gene encodes CDR1 LGHDT and CDR2 YNNKEL (reference sequence).

This chain links TRBV27 with TRBJ2-3; D is ambiguous. Per germline, CDR1 MNHEY and CDR2 SMNVEV (reference sequence). The CDR3 is made up of 11 amino acids. V lost 4 bases, J lost 8 bases, and 7 bases lay in between. CDR3 DNA sequence: TGTGCCAGCAGTTCGGGTCGTACGCAGTATTTT. It yields the protein CASSSGRTQYF.

This clone appeared a single time. The chain couples TRBV6-5 to TRBJ2-3; 7 positions agree with TRBD2. Trimming removed 5 bases from V and 3 bases from J; junction bases left unmatched: 2. This CDR3 contains 13 residues. Germline-derived CDR1 and CDR2 are MNHEY and SVGAGI. The CDR3: CASSLGGTDTQYF. CDR3 nucleotides: TGTGCCAGCAGTCTCGGGGGGACAGATACGCAGTATTTT.

V usage is TRBV7-8 and J usage is TRBJ2-7; 12 bases agree with TRBD2. Germline V gene data show CDR1 as SGHVS and CDR2 as FQNEAQ. With 1 base clipped from V and 9 bases from J, the junction kept 7 bases outside the gene matches. CDR3 length: 15 amino acids. CDR3 DNA sequence: TGTGCCAGCAGCTTAGTTTCTAGCGGGAGGGCGGGGCAGTACTTC. This encodes CASSLVSSGRAGQYF.

This clone was counted once. The chain combines TRBV7-9 with TRBJ1-1, with 9 bases that match TRBD1. Losses at the gene ends were 2 bases for V and 3 bases for J; bases not matched to a gene: 7. Germline V gene lookup returns CDR1 SEHNR and CDR2 FQNEAQ (reference sequence). This CDR3 comprises 16 residues. CDR3 sequence (DNA): TGTGCCAGCAGCTTACGACCGGGACAGGGAGACACTGAAGCTTTCTTT. Translating gives CASSLRPGQGDTEAFF.

This clone has only one observation. The rearrangement links TRBV11-2 to TRBJ2-3, with a tentative D call TRBD2 (6 bases). This CDR3 is 16 amino acids long. CDR1 and CDR2 from the germline V gene are SGHAT and FQNNGV. The V gene lost 4 bases and the J gene lost 1 base, with 15 bases spanning the gap. The CDR3 DNA is TGTGCCAGCAGCTCGAATCCCCCGGGGGGCACAGATACGCAGTATTTT. This translates into CASSSNPPGGTDTQYF.

The chain joins TRBV10-3 to TRBJ2-1, with 13 positions matching TRBD2. Trimming removed 0 bases from V and 9 bases from J; junction bases left unmatched: 8. The CDR3 is 17 residues long. CDR1 and CDR2 from the germline V gene are ENHRY and SYGVKD. The DNA for the CDR3 is TGTGCCATCAGTGAGTCCCGGACTAGCGGGGGCTGGAGTGAGCAGTTCTTC. Residues: CAISESRTSGGWSEQFF.